The sample holds many counts of the clone carrying this T cell receptor beta chain. Its antigen is as yet unknown. The CDR3 has 13 residues. V gave up 4 bases and J gave up 2 bases, with 8 bases separating them. Germline assignment: CDR1 LGHDT and CDR2 YNNKEL (reference sequence). The sample originates from a study of CD8 T cells in ankylosing spondylitis. Overall study results and limits: Characteristic of ankylosing spondylitis blood, it appeared, was a TCR beta motif comprising eight highly homologous variants.

In TCRdb, the 5' RACE reads were re-called with MiXCR into one record per CDR3 protein. The sample includes some 71,000 distinct CDR3 sequences, approximately 5% of them seen just once. This clonotype was sampled from a male donor with ankylosing spondylitis or in good health (not recorded which). The sequenced sample consisted of blood, either unsorted or a sorted T cell fraction (not recorded which). This chain joins TRBV3-1 and TRBJ1-1; D uncertain. CDR3 residues: CASSRGGNTEAFF. The CDR3 DNA is TGTGCCAGCAGCCGGGGAGGAAACACTGAAGCTTTCTTT. Based on the CDR3 plus reference TRBV3-1 and TRBJ1-1, the full variable domain is DTAVSQTPKYLVTQMGNDKSIKCEQNLGHDTMYWYKQDSKKFLKIMFSYNNKELIINETVPNRFSPKSPDKAHLNLHINSLELGDSAVYFCASSRGGNTEAFFGQGTRLTVV.